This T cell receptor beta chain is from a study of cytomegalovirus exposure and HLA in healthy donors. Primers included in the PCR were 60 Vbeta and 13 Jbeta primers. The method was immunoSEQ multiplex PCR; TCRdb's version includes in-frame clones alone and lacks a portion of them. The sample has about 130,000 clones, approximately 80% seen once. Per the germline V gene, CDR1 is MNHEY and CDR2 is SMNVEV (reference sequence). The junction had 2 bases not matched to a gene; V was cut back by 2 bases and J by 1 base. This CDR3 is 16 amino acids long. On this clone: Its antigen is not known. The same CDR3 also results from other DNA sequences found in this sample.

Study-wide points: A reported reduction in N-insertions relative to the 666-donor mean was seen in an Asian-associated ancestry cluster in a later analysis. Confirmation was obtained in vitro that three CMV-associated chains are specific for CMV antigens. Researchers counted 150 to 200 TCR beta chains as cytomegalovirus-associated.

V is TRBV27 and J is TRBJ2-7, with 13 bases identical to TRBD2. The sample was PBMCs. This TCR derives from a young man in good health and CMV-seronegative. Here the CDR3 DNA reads TGTGCCAGCAGTTTAGGGACTAGCGGGATATCCTACGAGCAGTACTTC. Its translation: CASSLGTSGISYEQYF.